The 32 T cell receptor beta chains below all came from one sample that was sequenced in a study of spatial heterogeneity in lung cancer. One entry per CDR3 protein, called by TCRdb with MiXCR from the 5' RACE reads. The sample holds about 82,000 distinct CDR3 sequences, around 12% seen once. Time point noted: sample taken at primary tumor resection. The sequenced material consisted of unsorted whole RNA from tumor, nontumor lung or frozen PBMC. This specimen consisted of PBMCs, obtained at surgery. These receptors were taken from a male donor with early-stage non-small cell lung cancer.

The rearrangement joins TRBV5-1 to TRBJ2-2; 14 bases are shared with TRBD2. Germline V gene lookup returns CDR1 SGHRS and CDR2 YFSETQ. The CDR3 loop spans 17 amino acids. V lost 4 bases to trimming and J lost 0 bases; unmatched junction nucleotides: 2. For the CDR3, the DNA is TGCGCCAGCAGCGGGACTAGCGGGGGCGCGAACACCGGGGAGCTGTTTTTT. It is translated as CASSGTSGGANTGELFF.

The chain links TRBV10-3 to TRBJ1-1; D possibly corresponds to TRBD1 (5 bases). There are 15 residues in the CDR3. Germline assignment: CDR1 ENHRY and CDR2 SYGVKD. The V and J ends lost 8 bases and 1 base respectively, with 17 bases between them. CDR3 nucleotides: TGTGCCATCGGGGGGGATCTACGAGGGAACACTGAAGCTTTCTTT. Its translation is CAIGGDLRGNTEAFF.

By proportion, this clonotype is medium-sized (0.01 to 0.1%). The J gene is TRBJ2-6, the V gene TRBV3-1; D not resolved. The CDR3 is made up of 18 amino acids. Germline assignment: CDR1 LGHDT and CDR2 YNNKEL (reference sequence). V gave up 0 bases and J gave up 4 bases, with 16 bases separating them. CDR3 sequence reads: CASSQDLTSQRGANVLTF. The CDR3 nucleotides are TGTGCCAGCAGCCAAGATCTTACCTCCCAACGGGGGGCCAACGTCCTGACTTTC.

This clonotype was seen only a few times. The J gene is TRBJ2-3, the V gene TRBV7-2; D gene unclear. V lost 4 bases and J 7 bases, leaving 15 bases between the germline ends. CDR1 is SGHTA and CDR2 is FQGNSA in the germline V gene. The CDR3 runs 14 residues. The CDR3 loop is CASSSSWNGNTQYF. The CDR3 region has the DNA TGTGCCAGCAGCTCTAGTTGGAACGGCAATACGCAGTATTTT.

V usage is TRBV20-1 and J usage is TRBJ2-2; D is perhaps TRBD1 (6 bases). The germline CDR1 and CDR2 sequences are DFQATT and SNEGSKA (reference sequence). The CDR3 is 14 amino acids. Trimming removed 6 bases at V and 5 bases at J, with 16 bases between. The chain's CDR3 is CSALSGTLTGELFF. In nucleotides, the CDR3 is TGCAGTGCCCTCTCCGGGACACTTACCGGGGAGCTGTTTTTT.

Here the CDR3 DNA reads TGCAGCGCCCGCAGCGGGAGGAACGCAGATACGCAGTATTTT. Protein: CSARSGRNADTQYF. The chain uses TRBV29-1 and TRBJ2-3, with 9 bases matching TRBD2. J lost 4 bases, V lost 7 bases, and 9 bases had no gene match. This CDR3 is built from 14 residues. Germline-derived CDR1 and CDR2 are SQVTM and ANQGSEA.

The chain uses TRBV11-2 and TRBJ2-5; tentative D call: TRBD2 (6 bases). With 5 bases removed from V and 5 bases from J, the gap between germline ends came to 15 bases. The CDR3 contains 14 residues. From germline, CDR1 is SGHAT and CDR2 FQNNGV. The CDR3 nucleotides are TGTGCCAGCAGCACCGGGGACTTCCTGGAGACCCAGTACTTC. Its protein product is CASSTGDFLETQYF.

V usage is TRBV9 and J usage is TRBJ2-3; 15 bases line up with TRBD2. Looked up from germline, CDR1 is SGDLS and CDR2 is YYNGEE. J lost 2 bases, V lost 0 bases, and 13 bases had no gene match. The CDR3 extends over 21 amino acids. CDR3 DNA sequence: TGTGCCAGCAGCGTAGCGGGCCGGACGGGACTAGCGGGGGGAATCACAGATACGCAGTATTTT. It encodes CASSVAGRTGLAGGITDTQYF.

The rearrangement joins TRBV7-3 to TRBJ2-5, with D uncertain. Trimming stripped 6 bases from V and 5 bases from J, with 16 bases between. CDR1 and CDR2 (germline): SGHTA, FQGTGA. The CDR3 covers 14 residues. CDR3 DNA: TGTGCCAGCAGTTTATACCACCCCTCCGAGACCCAGTACTTC. Encoded protein: CASSLYHPSETQYF.

This rearrangement joins TRBV2 to TRBJ1-2; D may be TRBD1 (5 bases). V was trimmed by 2 bases and J by 5 bases, leaving 15 bases between them. The CDR3 consists of 15 residues. CDR1 and CDR2 (germline): SNHLY, FYNNEI. CDR3 region: CASSEPEGEGYGYTF. The DNA of the CDR3 is TGTGCCAGCAGTGAACCGGAAGGGGAGGGGTATGGCTACACCTTC.

This clonotype has more than one count but fewer than ten. This sequence joins TRBV9 and TRBJ2-7, with D perhaps matching TRBD2 (5 bases). Germline lookup yields CDR1 SGDLS and CDR2 YYNGEE. Trimming took 0 bases from V and 5 from J, leaving 15 bases between them. The CDR3 is made up of 15 amino acids. Here the CDR3 DNA reads TGTGCCAGCAGCGTAGGAGGGATAGGAGGCCACGAGCAGTACTTC. Encoded protein: CASSVGGIGGHEQYF.

This clonotype was seen repeatedly, ten times or more. The chain has TRBV6-5 and TRBJ1-1; D is perhaps TRBD1 (6 bases). V dropped 6 bases and J dropped 1 base, with 21 bases sitting between them. CDR1 is MNHEY, CDR2 SVGAGI, per germline. This CDR3 has 17 amino acids. For the CDR3, the DNA is TGTGCCAGCAGGCCACCGGGACATCTTACGAGGAACACTGAAGCTTTCTTT. This encodes CASRPPGHLTRNTEAFF.

This clonotype came up a few times. V and J are TRBV5-1 and TRBJ2-1, with TRBD2 matching 12 bases. Germline values: CDR1 SGHRS, CDR2 YFSETQ. The CDR3 has 14 residues. V lost 8 bases, J lost 8 bases, and 8 bases stayed unmatched. Written as DNA, the CDR3 is TGCGCCAGTAGACTAGCGGGAGAATTGCATGAGCAGTTCTTC. Translated, it gives CASRLAGELHEQFF.

In its sample, this clonotype was seen many times. The chain has TRBV5-8 and TRBJ1-2, with D tentatively TRBD1 (5 bases). V dropped 4 bases and J dropped 4 bases, with 8 bases sitting between them. Germline V gene lookup returns CDR1 SGHTS and CDR2 YDEGEE. The CDR3 runs 12 residues. The CDR3 DNA reads TGTGCCAGCAGCCTCCAGGGCTATGGCTACACCTTC. Amino acid sequence: CASSLQGYGYTF.

This clonotype has more than one count but fewer than ten. The genes are TRBV5-1 and TRBJ2-1; weak D call: TRBD2 (6 bases). CDR3 size: 16 residues. V lost 4 bases, J lost 0 bases, and 14 bases lay in between. Germline lookup yields CDR1 SGHRS and CDR2 YFSETQ. The CDR3 DNA reads TGCGCCAGCAGCCCCTGGCGGGATAGCTCCTACAATGAGCAGTTCTTC. Translating gives CASSPWRDSSYNEQFF. The whole variable domain, remainder taken from reference TRBV5-1 and TRBJ2-1, is KAGVTQTPRYLIKTRGQQVTLSCSPISGHRSVSWYQQTPGQGLQFLFEYFSETQRNKGNFPGRFSGRQFSNSRSEMNVSTLELGDSALYLCASSPWRDSSYNEQFFGPGTRLTVL.

Only a few counts were recorded for this clonotype. The chain is built from TRBV2 and TRBJ2-5; maybe TRBD1 (5 bases). CDR3 length: 14 residues. V gave up 6 bases and J gave up 0 bases, with 11 bases separating them. Germline V gene sequence: CDR1 SNHLY, CDR2 FYNNEI. Written as DNA, the CDR3 is TGTGCCAGCAGACGCGACAGCTACCAAGAGACCCAGTACTTC. Its translation is CASRRDSYQETQYF. Filled out from reference TRBV2 and TRBJ2-5, the complete variable domain reads EPEVTQTPSHQVTQMGQEVILRCVPISNHLYFYWYRQILGQKVEFLVSFYNNEISEKSEIFDDQFSVERPDGSNFTLKIRSTKLEDSAMYFCASRRDSYQETQYFGPGTRLLVL.

The chain recombines TRBV5-1 with TRBJ2-2; the D is unclear. V was clipped by 0 bases and J by 0 bases, with 9 bases between them. Germline assignment: CDR1 SGHRS and CDR2 YFSETQ. CDR3 length equals 16 residues. This chain's CDR3 is CASSLGGFTNTGELFF. The CDR3 DNA sequence: TGCGCCAGCAGCTTGGGCGGTTTTACGAACACCGGGGAGCTGTTTTTT.

Many counts were recorded for this clonotype. V is TRBV12-3 or TRBV12-4 and J is TRBJ1-3, with unresolved D. The CDR3 length is 13 residues. With 3 bases removed from V and 4 bases from J, the gap between germline ends came to 7 bases. DNA for the CDR3: TGTGCCAGCAGTTTCACTGCCGGAAACACCATATATTTT. Translating gives CASSFTAGNTIYF.

This clonotype was seen a few times. V usage is TRBV11-3 and J usage is TRBJ2-1; TRBD2 matches at 8 bases. CDR3 size: 15 residues. Germline CDR1 reads SGHNT; CDR2 reads YENEEA. The J segment lost 6 bases and the V segment lost 2 bases, leaving 6 bases of the junction unmatched. The DNA of the CDR3 is TGTGCCAGCAGCTTACTACGGGAGGGCCGCAATGAGCAGTTCTTC. Residues: CASSLLREGRNEQFF.

In its sample, this clonotype was seen a few times. The chain couples TRBV29-1 to TRBJ1-2; D uncertain. The CDR3 is made up of 11 amino acids. V lost 1 base and J 8 bases, leaving 8 bases between the germline ends. Looked up from germline, CDR1 is SQVTM and CDR2 is ANQGSEA. In nucleotides, the CDR3 is TGCAGCGTTGAAGTAAGGGAGGGCTACACCTTC. It is translated as CSVEVREGYTF.

This clonotype was counted many times. The V gene is TRBV12-3 or TRBV12-4, the J gene TRBJ1-3; 7 bases line up with TRBD1. With V trimmed by 7 bases and J by 4 bases, 13 bases remained unmatched. The CDR3 covers 16 residues. The CDR3 bases are TGTGCCAGCACCCTGCTGGCACAGGGGAGCGGAAACACCATATATTTT. It yields the protein CASTLLAQGSGNTIYF.

This chain connects TRBV20-1 to TRBJ2-3; D remains ambiguous. Trimming cost V 3 bases and J 3 bases, with 13 bases left between them. CDR3 length: 14 residues. Germline lookup yields CDR1 DFQATT and CDR2 SNEGSKA (reference sequence). CDR3 loop: CSARGLTLTDTQYF. The DNA for the CDR3 is TGCAGTGCTAGGGGCCTAACCCTAACAGATACGCAGTATTTT.

This clonotype has more than one count but fewer than ten. The chain uses TRBV7-9 and TRBJ1-3; weak D call: TRBD1 (5 bases). Germline loops: CDR1 SEHNR, CDR2 FQNEAQ (reference sequence). V was trimmed by 2 bases and J by 0 bases, leaving 8 bases between them. The CDR3 has 15 amino acids. The CDR3 DNA sequence: TGTGCCAGCAGCTTACCAGGGAGCTCTGGAAACACCATATATTTT. Protein product: CASSLPGSSGNTIYF.

This chain links TRBV5-1 with TRBJ2-1; 8 bases are shared with TRBD2. J gave up 10 bases and V 1 base, and 19 bases lay outside the gene matches. This CDR3 region has 18 residues. Germline V gene data show CDR1 as SGHRS and CDR2 as YFSETQ. CDR3 in DNA: TGCGCCAGCAGCTTGAACCCGCCCGCTCCCGGGACTAGGGGCGAGCAGTTCTTC. The encoded protein is CASSLNPPAPGTRGEQFF. Full variable domain (missing parts from reference TRBV5-1 and TRBJ2-1): KAGVTQTPRYLIKTRGQQVTLSCSPISGHRSVSWYQQTPGQGLQFLFEYFSETQRNKGNFPGRFSGRQFSNSRSEMNVSTLELGDSALYLCASSLNPPAPGTRGEQFFGPGTRLTVL.

There are a few counts of this clonotype. The CDR3 loop is CAIGPYTEAFF. As DNA, the CDR3 is TGTGCCATAGGGCCATACACTGAAGCTTTCTTT. This rearrangement joins TRBV2 to TRBJ1-1; D gene unclear. The CDR3 has 11 amino acids. Germline CDR1 and CDR2: SNHLY and FYNNEI. Trimming left V 10 bases short and J 3 bases short, with 9 bases between.

The chain carries TRBV5-1 and TRBJ2-1, with 11 bases matching TRBD2. This CDR3 comprises 14 residues. In germline, CDR1 is SGHRS, CDR2 YFSETQ. The trim removed 4 bases at V and 6 bases at J, leaving 3 bases unmatched. The CDR3 is CASSGSGGGNEQFF. CDR3 DNA: TGCGCCAGCAGCGGTAGCGGGGGGGGCAATGAGCAGTTCTTC.

In its sample, this clonotype was seen a few times. The chain uses TRBV3-1 and TRBJ2-5, with D tentatively TRBD2 (6 bases). There are 12 residues in the CDR3. The germline V gene has CDR1 LGHDT and CDR2 YNNKEL (reference sequence). Trimming removed 7 bases from V and 4 bases from J, with 10 bases in between. The CDR3: CASKGGSETQYF. The CDR3 coding sequence is TGTGCCAGCAAAGGAGGGTCAGAGACCCAGTACTTC.

This clonotype was found a few times. This chain connects TRBV5-1 to TRBJ1-1; D is ambiguous. CDR1 and CDR2 from the germline V gene are SGHRS and YFSETQ. V was cut by 1 base and J by 2 bases, with 12 bases left in between. This CDR3 is built from 15 residues. The CDR3 is CASSLTRGANTEAFF. CDR3 coding DNA: TGCGCCAGCAGCTTGACGCGGGGAGCTAACACTGAAGCTTTCTTT.

This chain uses TRBV12-3 or TRBV12-4 with TRBJ1-1, with D unresolved. V shed 1 base and J shed 8 bases, with 5 bases lying between them. The CDR3 runs 11 residues. The CDR3 coding sequence is TGTGCCAGCAGTTTAGGGCAGGAAGCTTTCTTT. This translates into CASSLGQEAFF.

This clonotype was recorded at least ten times. This sequence joins TRBV7-2 and TRBJ1-3; TRBD1 aligns across 7 bases. The trim removed 2 bases at V and 0 bases at J, leaving 7 bases unmatched. Germline V gene data show CDR1 as SGHTA and CDR2 as FQGNSA. This CDR3 region has 17 residues. DNA of the CDR3: TGTGCCAGCAGCTTAACGACAGGGCAATTCTCTGGAAACACCATATATTTT. This gives the protein CASSLTTGQFSGNTIYF.

In this sample, this clonotype turned up a few times. J is TRBJ1-2 and V is TRBV20-1; D gene uncertain. Per germline, CDR1 DFQATT and CDR2 SNEGSKA (reference sequence). V was trimmed by 4 bases and J by 7 bases, leaving 10 bases between them. The CDR3 spans 11 residues. The CDR3 is CSATLVPGYTF. For the CDR3, the DNA is TGCAGTGCTACCCTAGTACCTGGCTACACCTTC.

This clonotype came up a few times. The chain recombines TRBV13 with TRBJ2-2; D call uncertain. Germline values: CDR1 PRHDT, CDR2 FYEKMQ (reference sequence). This CDR3 is built from 15 residues. Between the trimmed V and J ends, which lost 3 bases and 7 bases, there was a span of 15 bases. CDR3 protein: CASSFFRPLDGELFF. The CDR3 coding sequence is TGTGCCAGCAGCTTCTTCCGGCCTCTCGACGGGGAGCTGTTTTTT.